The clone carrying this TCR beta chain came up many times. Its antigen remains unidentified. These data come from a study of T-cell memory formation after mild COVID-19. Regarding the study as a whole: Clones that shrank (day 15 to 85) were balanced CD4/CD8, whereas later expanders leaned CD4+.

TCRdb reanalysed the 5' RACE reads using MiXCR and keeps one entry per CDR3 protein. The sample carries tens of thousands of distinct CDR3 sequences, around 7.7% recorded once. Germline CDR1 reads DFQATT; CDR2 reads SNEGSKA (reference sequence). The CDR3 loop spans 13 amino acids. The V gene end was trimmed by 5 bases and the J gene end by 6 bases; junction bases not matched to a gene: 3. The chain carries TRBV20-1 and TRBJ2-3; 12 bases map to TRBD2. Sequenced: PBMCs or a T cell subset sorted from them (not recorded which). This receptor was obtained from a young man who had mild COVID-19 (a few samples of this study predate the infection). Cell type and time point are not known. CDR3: CSAAGTSGDTQYF. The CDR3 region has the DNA TGCAGTGCTGCCGGGACTAGCGGGGATACGCAGTATTTT.